This TCR beta chain originates from a study of blood T cell repertoires in COVID-19. Allocation to cohorts depended on clinical history reported by the participants. Here immunoSEQ multiplex PCR was the method, and the copy in TCRdb shows in-frame clones only, minus some. The sample yields a few hundred thousand clones, approximately 90% seen once. CDR1 is KGHDR and CDR2 is SFDVKD in the germline V gene. This CDR3 has 15 residues. V lost 7 bases to trimming and J lost 2 bases; unmatched junction nucleotides: 4. This clonotype was sampled from a man in his forties who had recovered from COVID-19. The V gene is TRBV24-1, the J gene TRBJ2-5; 12 bases align to TRBD2. The specimen was PBMCs or T cells enriched from blood (not recorded which). Here the CDR3 DNA reads TGTGCCACCAGCGAAGGACTAGCGGGACAAGAGACCCAGTACTTC. Amino acids: CATSEGLAGQETQYF.